The 20 T cell receptor beta chains below were found in one sample sequenced in a study of blood T cell repertoires in COVID-19. Clones were read by immunoSEQ multiplex PCR, and TCRdb kept only the in-frame ones, dropping some. Of 30,000 to 35,000 clones in the sample, about 90% were seen once. Sequencing was performed on peripheral blood. The receptors were sampled from a man of 80 years or more with acute or convalescent COVID-19.

This chain links TRBV5-1 with TRBJ1-2; D uncertain. There are 14 residues in the CDR3. V shed 0 bases and J shed 4 bases, with 10 bases lying between them. The V gene's germline CDR1 is SGHRS and CDR2 YFSETQ. The CDR3 region is CASSLALGVYGYTF. As DNA, the CDR3 is TGCGCCAGCAGCTTGGCCCTGGGCGTCTATGGCTACACCTTC.

The gene calls are TRBV5-1 and TRBJ2-1; no clear D gene. The CDR3 loop spans 11 amino acids. The V gene lost 0 bases and the J gene lost 8 bases, with 3 bases spanning the gap. The germline CDR1 and CDR2 sequences are SGHRS and YFSETQ. CDR3 bases: TGCGCCAGCAGCTTGGACTATGAGCAGTTCTTC. Translating it yields CASSLDYEQFF.

The V gene is TRBV5-8, the J gene TRBJ2-5; 12 nucleotides agree with TRBD1. Trimming took 4 bases from V and 4 from J; bases not matched to a gene: 5. The CDR3 has 15 amino acids. Germline CDR1 SGHTS, CDR2 YDEGEE. The CDR3 DNA sequence: TGTGCCAGCAGCCCGGGACAGGGGGCGGGAGAGACCCAGTACTTC. It codes for CASSPGQGAGETQYF.

This clone was recorded once. The chain links TRBV29-1 to TRBJ1-4, with D perhaps TRBD1 (5 bases). CDR1 and CDR2 (germline): SQVTM, ANQGSEA. CDR3 size: 14 residues. With 5 bases removed from V and 0 bases from J, the gap between germline ends came to 10 bases. For the CDR3, the DNA is TGCAGCGTTCGGGAGGGGACAACTAATGAAAAACTGTTTTTT. Residues: CSVREGTTNEKLFF.

V and J are TRBV5-1 and TRBJ1-4, with 10 bases matching TRBD1. After removal of 4 bases from V and 3 bases from J, the junction contained 6 bases not matched to a gene. The CDR3 totals 16 residues. CDR1 and CDR2 from the germline V gene are SGHRS and YFSETQ. CDR3 sequence reads: CASSIMTGGSNEKLFF. The DNA for the CDR3 is TGCGCCAGCAGCATCATGACAGGGGGCTCTAATGAAAAACTGTTTTTT.

This clone was detected only once. The gene calls are TRBV19 and TRBJ2-1; 7 bases fit TRBD2. The trim removed 5 bases at V and 0 bases at J, leaving 4 bases unmatched. CDR1 and CDR2 (germline): LNHDA, SQIVND (reference sequence). This CDR3 is built from 15 residues. The CDR3 DNA sequence: TGTGCCAGTAGTGACTCGGGGGGCTCCTACAATGAGCAGTTCTTC. It specifies CASSDSGGSYNEQFF.

This chain joins TRBV5-1 and TRBJ1-3; 7 nucleotides line up with TRBD1. Germline-derived CDR1 and CDR2 are SGHRS and YFSETQ. Germline trimming cut 2 bases from V and 0 bases from J; bases unmatched to any gene: 8. This CDR3 has 17 residues. The CDR3 coding sequence is TGCGCCAGCAGCTTAGCCGGGACAGTGAGCTCTGGAAACACCATATATTTT. Amino acids: CASSLAGTVSSGNTIYF. Combining the CDR3 with reference TRBV5-1 and TRBJ1-3 gives the whole variable domain KAGVTQTPRYLIKTRGQQVTLSCSPISGHRSVSWYQQTPGQGLQFLFEYFSETQRNKGNFPGRFSGRQFSNSRSEMNVSTLELGDSALYLCASSLAGTVSSGNTIYFGEGSWLTVV.

V usage is TRBV5-1 and J usage is TRBJ2-3; a weak D match, TRBD1 (6 bases). The CDR3 consists of 14 residues. Trimming pared 3 bases from V and 6 bases from J, leaving 14 bases between. Germline CDR1 is SGHRS and CDR2 is YFSETQ. CDR3 in amino acids: CASSSVTGFDTQYF. In DNA form, the CDR3 reads TGCGCCAGCAGCTCCGTTACAGGGTTTGATACGCAGTATTTT. The full variable domain, with the rest looked up from reference TRBV5-1 and TRBJ2-3, is KAGVTQTPRYLIKTRGQQVTLSCSPISGHRSVSWYQQTPGQGLQFLFEYFSETQRNKGNFPGRFSGRQFSNSRSEMNVSTLELGDSALYLCASSSVTGFDTQYFGPGTRLTVL.

The genes are TRBV29-1 and TRBJ2-5, with D unresolved. The V gene lost 6 bases and the J gene lost 5 bases, with 13 bases spanning the gap. Germline CDR1 is SQVTM and CDR2 is ANQGSEA. The CDR3 covers 12 residues. The CDR3 sequence is CSVRQAGETQYF. DNA of the CDR3: TGCAGCGTACGCCAGGCTGGGGAGACCCAGTACTTC.

The chain links TRBV13 to TRBJ1-3, with unresolved D. The V and J ends lost 0 bases and 8 bases respectively, with 8 bases between them. The CDR3 loop spans 13 amino acids. CDR1 is PRHDT and CDR2 is FYEKMQ in the germline V gene (reference sequence). CDR3 sequence: CASSLGGTDTIYF. In DNA form, the CDR3 reads TGTGCCAGCAGCTTAGGGGGCACTGACACCATATATTTT.

This clone was seen once. In DNA, the CDR3 is TGTGCCAGCAGCTCCCGCCTAGCGGGGGGAATAGGGACGCAGTATTTT. This gives the protein CASSSRLAGGIGTQYF. J is TRBJ2-3 and V is TRBV7-2; 11 bases are a match to TRBD2. Germline-derived CDR1 and CDR2 are SGHTA and FQGNSA. Trimming cost V 4 bases and J 9 bases; bases outside gene matches: 12. This CDR3 contains 16 residues.

This clone was recorded only once. The rearrangement links TRBV4-1 to TRBJ1-2; 7 positions match TRBD1. The germline CDR1 and CDR2 sequences are MGHRA and YSYEKL. Trimming at V came to 1 base and at J to 5 bases, leaving 7 bases not matched to a gene. The CDR3 has 15 amino acids. CDR3 sequence (DNA): TGCGCCAGCAGCCAAGGCCCGGGGACAGTGTATGGCTACACCTTC. Translation gives CASSQGPGTVYGYTF.

The chain recombines TRBV19 with TRBJ2-7; D perhaps matches TRBD1 (5 bases). V lost 3 bases, J lost 4 bases, and 16 bases lay in between. The V gene's germline CDR1 is LNHDA and CDR2 SQIVND (reference sequence). The CDR3 runs to 15 residues. Here the CDR3 DNA reads TGTGCCAGTAGTATCCAGGGTATGCCTTCGTACGAGCAGTACTTC. This gives the protein CASSIQGMPSYEQYF.

The chain is built from TRBV10-3 and TRBJ2-5; D not certain. The V gene lost 0 bases and the J gene lost 2 bases, with 4 bases spanning the gap. The CDR3 has 13 amino acids. Germline V gives CDR1 ENHRY, CDR2 SYGVKD. The CDR3 sequence: CAISESQQETQYF. CDR3 DNA: TGTGCCATCAGTGAGTCTCAGCAAGAGACCCAGTACTTC.

This clone appeared a few times. V gene TRBV7-8 combines with J gene TRBJ1-1; D gene unclear. The V gene lost 2 bases and the J gene lost 1 base, with 11 bases spanning the gap. The CDR3 extends over 15 amino acids. The germline V gene has CDR1 SGHVS and CDR2 FQNEAQ. The DNA for the CDR3 is TGTGCCAGCAGCTTACAACCTACCAAGAACACTGAAGCTTTCTTT. This translates into CASSLQPTKNTEAFF.

The V and J genes are TRBV7-2 and TRBJ1-2; the D is unclear. The germline gives CDR1 SGHTA, CDR2 FQGNSA. CDR3 length: 15 residues. V lost 1 base and J 4 bases, leaving 13 bases between the germline ends. CDR3 sequence (DNA): TGTGCCAGCAGCTTAGTCGCCAGTTCCAGCTATGGCTACACCTTC. The encoded protein is CASSLVASSSYGYTF. The full variable domain, with the rest looked up from reference TRBV7-2 and TRBJ1-2, is GAGVSQSPSNKVTEKGKDVELRCDPISGHTALYWYRQSLGQGLEFLIYFQGNSAPDKSGLPSDRFSAERTGGSVSTLTIQRTQQEDSAVYLCASSLVASSSYGYTFGSGTRLTVV.

The rearrangement uses TRBV2 and TRBJ2-7, with 9 bases that match TRBD1. The J segment lost 1 base and the V segment lost 7 bases, leaving 8 bases of the junction unmatched. The CDR3 consists of 15 residues. The germline V gene encodes CDR1 SNHLY and CDR2 FYNNEI. This CDR3 is CASKLGDRDSYEQYF. The CDR3 bases are TGTGCCAGCAAACTCGGGGACAGGGATTCCTACGAGCAGTACTTC.

CDR3 nucleotide sequence: TGTGCCAGCAGCTTGGGCGGTCCCCGTGGCTACACCTTC. Its protein product is CASSLGGPRGYTF. The V gene is TRBV5-8, the J gene TRBJ1-2; no clear D gene. Germline V lookup: CDR1 SGHTS, CDR2 YDEGEE. The V gene lost 0 bases and the J gene lost 7 bases, with 10 bases spanning the gap. The length of the CDR3 is 13 residues.

CDR3 residues: CASSPDRATEAFF. CDR3 bases: TGTGCCAGCTCACCCGACAGGGCCACTGAAGCTTTCTTT. J is TRBJ1-1 and V is TRBV18; 7 positions agree with TRBD1. The germline V gene has CDR1 KGHSH and CDR2 LQKENI. V shed 3 bases, J shed 4 bases, and the junction held 2 bases outside the gene matches. The CDR3 runs 13 residues.

V gene TRBV6-2 or TRBV6-3 combines with J gene TRBJ2-1; TRBD2 matches at 8 bases. V dropped 2 bases and J dropped 5; count of bases not matched to a gene: 11. This CDR3 spans 17 amino acids. Germline-derived CDR1 and CDR2 are MNHEY and SVGEGT. The CDR3 sequence: CASSYVSGSGGDNEQFF. DNA for the CDR3: TGTGCCAGCAGTTACGTTTCGGGTTCGGGGGGGGACAATGAGCAGTTCTTC.